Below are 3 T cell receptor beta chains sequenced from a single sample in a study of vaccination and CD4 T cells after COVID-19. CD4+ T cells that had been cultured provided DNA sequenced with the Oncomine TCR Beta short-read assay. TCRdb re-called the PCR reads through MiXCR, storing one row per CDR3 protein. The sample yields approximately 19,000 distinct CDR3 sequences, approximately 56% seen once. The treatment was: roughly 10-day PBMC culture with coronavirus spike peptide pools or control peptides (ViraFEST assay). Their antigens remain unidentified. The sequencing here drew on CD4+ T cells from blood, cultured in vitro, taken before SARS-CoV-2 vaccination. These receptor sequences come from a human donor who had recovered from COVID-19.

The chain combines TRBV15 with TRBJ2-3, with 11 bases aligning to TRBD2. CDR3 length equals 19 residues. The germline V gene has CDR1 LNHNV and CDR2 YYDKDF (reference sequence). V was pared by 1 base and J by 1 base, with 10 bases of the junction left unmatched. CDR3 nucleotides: TGTGCCACCAGCAGAGCTCATAGCGGGGGGGGGTCGCGCACAGATACGCAGTATTTT. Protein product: CATSRAHSGGGSRTDTQYF.

CDR3 residues: CASSPPGFNSPLHF. CDR3 nucleotides: TGTGCCAGCAGCCCACCCGGGTTTAATTCACCCCTCCACTTT. This chain connects TRBV7-9 to TRBJ1-6; no firm D call. Germline V lookup: CDR1 SEHNR, CDR2 FQNEAQ (reference sequence). V was shortened by 5 bases and J by 6 bases, with 11 bases between the two germline ends. The CDR3 spans 14 residues.

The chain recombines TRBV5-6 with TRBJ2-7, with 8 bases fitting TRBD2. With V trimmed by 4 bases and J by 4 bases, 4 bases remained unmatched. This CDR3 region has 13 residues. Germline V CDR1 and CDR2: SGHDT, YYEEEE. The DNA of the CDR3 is TGTGCCAGCAGCCGGGGGGGTTCGTACGAGCAGTACTTC. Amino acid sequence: CASSRGGSYEQYF.